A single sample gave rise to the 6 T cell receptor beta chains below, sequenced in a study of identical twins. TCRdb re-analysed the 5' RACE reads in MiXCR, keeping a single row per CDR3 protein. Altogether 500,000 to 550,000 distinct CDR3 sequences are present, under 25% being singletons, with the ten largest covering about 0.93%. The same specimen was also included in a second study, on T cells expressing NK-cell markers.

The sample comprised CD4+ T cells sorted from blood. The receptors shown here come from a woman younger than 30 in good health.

CDR3 sequence (DNA): TGCGCCAGCAGCCAAGGGGGCGGACGACGAAGAGAGACCCAGTACTTC. It codes for CASSQGGGRRRETQYF. V usage is TRBV4-3 and J usage is TRBJ2-5, with D possibly TRBD1 on 5 matching bases. Germline CDR1 and CDR2: LGHNA and YSLEER. The length of the CDR3 is 16 residues. Trimming left V 1 base short and J 4 bases short, with 16 bases between.

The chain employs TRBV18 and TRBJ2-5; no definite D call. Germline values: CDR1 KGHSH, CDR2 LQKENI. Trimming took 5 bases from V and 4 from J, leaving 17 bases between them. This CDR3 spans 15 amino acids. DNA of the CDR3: TGTGCCAGCTCATCTTATCTGGCAGATTTAGAGACCCAGTACTTC. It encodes CASSSYLADLETQYF.

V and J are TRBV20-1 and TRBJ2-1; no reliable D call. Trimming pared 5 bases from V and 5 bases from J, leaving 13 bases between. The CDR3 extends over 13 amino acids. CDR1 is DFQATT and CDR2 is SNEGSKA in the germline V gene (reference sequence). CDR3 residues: CSALRTPNNEQFF. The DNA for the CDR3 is TGCAGTGCTTTACGTACACCCAACAATGAGCAGTTCTTC.

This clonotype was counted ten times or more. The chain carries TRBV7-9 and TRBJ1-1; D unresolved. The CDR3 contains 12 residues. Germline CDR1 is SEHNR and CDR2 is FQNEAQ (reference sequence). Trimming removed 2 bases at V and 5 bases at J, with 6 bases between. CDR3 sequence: CASSLSRTEAFF. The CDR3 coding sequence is TGTGCCAGCAGCTTATCGAGAACTGAAGCTTTCTTT. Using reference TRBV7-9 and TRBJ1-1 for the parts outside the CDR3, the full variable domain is DTGVSQNPRHKITKRGQNVTFRCDPISEHNRLYWYRQTLGQGPEFLTYFQNEAQLEKSRLLSDRFSAERPKGSFSTLEIQRTEQGDSAMYLCASSLSRTEAFFGQGTRLTVV.

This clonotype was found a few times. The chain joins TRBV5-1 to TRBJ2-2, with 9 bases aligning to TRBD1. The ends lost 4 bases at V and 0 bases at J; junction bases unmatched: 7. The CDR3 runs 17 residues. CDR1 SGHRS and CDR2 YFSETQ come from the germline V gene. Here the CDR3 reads CASSITGGSANTGELFF. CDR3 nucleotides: TGCGCCAGCAGCATAACAGGGGGCAGCGCGAACACCGGGGAGCTGTTTTTT.

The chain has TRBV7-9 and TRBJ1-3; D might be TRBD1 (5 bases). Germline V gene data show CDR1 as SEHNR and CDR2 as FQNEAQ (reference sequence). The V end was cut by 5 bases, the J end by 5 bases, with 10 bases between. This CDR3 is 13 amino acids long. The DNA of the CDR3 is TGTGCCAGCAGCCCTCAGGGCCGAAACACCATATATTTT. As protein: CASSPQGRNTIYF.